The 32 T cell receptor beta chains in this list originate from one sample, sequenced in a study of T-cell memory formation after mild COVID-19 (dated by TCRdb to 2020 to 2023). The receptor library was made with 5' RACE. TCRdb records Illumina NovaSeq 6000 as the sequencer. TCRdb took the public reads, trimmed them with fastp at Q25, ran MiXCR for clone calling and kept in-frame beta chains. Entries are consolidated by CDR3 protein sequence, retaining the most common genes and DNA. Recorded for this sample are 390,000 or so distinct CDR3 sequences; 15% to 20% of them occurred a single time. The ten largest account for roughly a fifth of the sample. The sample comprised PBMCs or a T cell subset sorted from them (not recorded which). These receptor sequences come from a man younger than 35 who had mild COVID-19 (a few samples of this study predate the infection). The sample titles of this study are shuffled in the database, so cell type and time point are left out; the donor was told from shared clones.

The sample holds a few counts of this clonotype. The DNA of the CDR3 is TGCAGTGCTAATCCCCGGGGTGGAGGGGAGACCCAGTACTTC. Translation gives CSANPRGGGETQYF. V and J are TRBV20-1 and TRBJ2-5; tentatively, D is TRBD2 (6 bases). Germline CDR1 DFQATT, CDR2 SNEGSKA (reference sequence). The V end was cut by 4 bases, the J end by 5 bases, with 17 bases between. The CDR3 has 14 amino acids.

In this sample, this clonotype turned up a few times. The rearrangement joins TRBV12-3 or TRBV12-4 to TRBJ2-2; 9 positions match TRBD2. V dropped 4 bases and J dropped 6; count of bases not matched to a gene: 15. The CDR3 totals 18 residues. CDR3 sequence: CASSSRVSVRGGPGELFF. The CDR3 bases are TGTGCCAGCAGTTCCAGGGTCTCTGTGCGGGGGGGCCCCGGGGAGCTGTTTTTT.

The rearrangement joins TRBV7-3 to TRBJ1-2; tentatively, D is TRBD1 (5 bases). This CDR3 comprises 15 residues. Trimming cost V 5 bases and J 4 bases, with 17 bases left between them. Germline assignment: CDR1 SGHTA and CDR2 FQGTGA. CDR3 loop: CASSPGGGEGYGYTF. DNA for the CDR3: TGTGCCAGCAGCCCAGGTGGGGGAGAAGGCTATGGCTACACCTTC.

This clonotype showed up just a few times. The V call is TRBV20-1, the J call TRBJ1-4, with 10 positions matching TRBD1. Germline V gene lookup returns CDR1 DFQATT and CDR2 SNEGSKA (reference sequence). J lost 7 bases, V lost 3 bases, and 8 bases had no gene match. The CDR3 has 15 amino acids. CDR3 nucleotide sequence: TGCAGTGCTAGTGGGACAGGGGAGATGGGTGAAAAACTGTTTTTT. This gives the protein CSASGTGEMGEKLFF.

The V and J genes are TRBV20-1 and TRBJ1-5; the D is unclear. From germline, CDR1 is DFQATT and CDR2 SNEGSKA (reference sequence). This CDR3 is built from 13 residues. V was shortened by 3 bases and J by 2 bases, with 8 bases between the two germline ends. The CDR3: CSASPDGNQPQHF. For the CDR3, the DNA is TGCAGTGCTAGCCCGGACGGCAATCAGCCCCAGCATTTT.

The rearrangement links TRBV3-2 to TRBJ1-1. TRBV3-2 constitutes a pseudogene. The CDR3 contains 11 residues. Here the CDR3 DNA reads TGTGCCAGCAGGGGAAACGCATCGGCTTTCTTT. Encoded protein: CASRGNASAFF.

This clonotype was detected only a few times. The J gene is TRBJ2-3, the V gene TRBV5-1; possible D gene TRBD1, 6 bases. Germline V CDR1 and CDR2: SGHRS, YFSETQ. This CDR3 is 16 amino acids long. Trimming left V 4 bases short and J 1 base short, with 16 bases between. In nucleotides, the CDR3 is TGCGCCAGCAGCGTGCACCAGGGGTCCGGCACAGATACGCAGTATTTT. Protein sequence: CASSVHQGSGTDTQYF. Combining the CDR3 with reference TRBV5-1 and TRBJ2-3 gives the whole variable domain KAGVTQTPRYLIKTRGQQVTLSCSPISGHRSVSWYQQTPGQGLQFLFEYFSETQRNKGNFPGRFSGRQFSNSRSEMNVSTLELGDSALYLCASSVHQGSGTDTQYFGPGTRLTVL.

This clonotype occurred a few times. The chain has TRBV7-9 and TRBJ2-7, with a possible D match to TRBD2 (6 bases). CDR1 and CDR2 from the germline V gene are SEHNR and FQNEAQ (reference sequence). V lost 0 bases to trimming and J lost 2 bases, with 8 bases between them. The CDR3 has 14 amino acids. CDR3 region: CASSLAEGAYEQYF. DNA for the CDR3: TGTGCCAGCAGCTTAGCGGAGGGAGCCTACGAGCAGTACTTC. The full variable domain, rest sourced from reference TRBV7-9 and TRBJ2-7, is DTGVSQNPRHKITKRGQNVTFRCDPISEHNRLYWYRQTLGQGPEFLTYFQNEAQLEKSRLLSDRFSAERPKGSFSTLEIQRTEQGDSAMYLCASSLAEGAYEQYFGPGTRLTVT.

The rearrangement joins TRBV24-1 to TRBJ2-5; D gene uncertain. The CDR3 contains 16 residues. Germline V gene data show CDR1 as KGHDR and CDR2 as SFDVKD. Trimming stripped 0 bases from V and 4 bases from J, with 14 bases between. The CDR3 nucleotides read TGTGCCACCAGTGATTTGTGGAGATGCTGGGGAGAGACCCAGTACTTC. It is translated as CATSDLWRCWGETQYF.

The chain links TRBV4-1 to TRBJ2-2, with 7 bases fitting TRBD1. Trimming removed 4 bases from V and 4 bases from J; junction bases left unmatched: 9. Germline V gene lookup returns CDR1 MGHRA and CDR2 YSYEKL. The CDR3 contains 16 residues. The CDR3: CASSLTGPTFTGELFF. The CDR3 DNA is TGCGCCAGCAGCCTGACAGGGCCTACCTTCACCGGGGAGCTGTTTTTT.

The chain couples TRBV20-1 to TRBJ2-3; D is unresolved. The V gene's germline CDR1 is DFQATT and CDR2 SNEGSKA (reference sequence). This CDR3 has 13 amino acids. Trimming pared 2 bases from V and 5 bases from J, leaving 11 bases between. For the CDR3, the DNA is TGCAGTGCTAGAAATCAGGAAGTAGATACGCAGTATTTT. Translation gives CSARNQEVDTQYF.

This clonotype occurred a few times. This chain connects TRBV5-1 to TRBJ2-7; D unclear. The CDR3 is 14 amino acids. Per the germline V gene, CDR1 is SGHRS and CDR2 is YFSETQ. The ends were cut back, 6 bases at V and 2 bases at J, with 15 bases in the middle. Here the CDR3 DNA reads TGCGCCAGCACCTCCATGACGGCCCCCTACGAGCAGTACTTC. It yields the protein CASTSMTAPYEQYF.

The V gene is TRBV28, the J gene TRBJ2-5, with a possible D match to TRBD2 (6 bases). The CDR3 consists of 13 residues. Trimming pared 6 bases from V and 5 bases from J, leaving 13 bases between. Germline CDR1 and CDR2: MDHEN and SYDVKM. The CDR3 DNA is TGTGCCAGCAGGCGGGCAGGAGGGGAGACCCAGTACTTC. This gives the protein CASRRAGGETQYF.

This clonotype was observed a few times. The genes are TRBV7-2 and TRBJ2-7; D is ambiguous. The germline V gene has CDR1 SGHTA and CDR2 FQGNSA. Trimming removed 2 bases at V and 1 base at J, with 6 bases between. The CDR3 covers 13 residues. The CDR3 coding sequence is TGTGCCAGCAGCTTAATAGGGTCCTACGAGCAGTACGTC. It translates to CASSLIGSYEQYV.

The V call is TRBV6-1, the J call TRBJ2-5; 9 bases fit TRBD2. The CDR3 runs to 16 residues. Germline assignment: CDR1 MNHNS and CDR2 SASEGT. Trimming at V came to 4 bases and at J to 6 bases, leaving 12 bases not matched to a gene. CDR3 nucleotide sequence: TGTGCCAGCAGTGGAGAGAGGCGGGGGGGCCTAAAGACCCAGTACTTC. Translation: CASSGERRGGLKTQYF.

This clonotype has more than one count but fewer than ten. This chain joins TRBV4-3 and TRBJ2-3; maybe TRBD2 (6 bases). The length of the CDR3 is 16 residues. The germline CDR1 and CDR2 sequences are LGHNA and YSLEER. The V end lost 1 base, the J end lost 0 bases, and 11 bases lay between the germline ends. The CDR3 loop reads CASSQAGGASTDTQYF. CDR3 in DNA: TGCGCCAGCAGCCAAGCTGGAGGGGCGAGCACAGATACGCAGTATTTT.

The gene calls are TRBV4-1 and TRBJ2-5; a possible D gene is TRBD1 (5 bases). V dropped 0 bases and J dropped 7 bases, with 15 bases sitting between them. The CDR3 runs 15 residues. CDR1 and CDR2 from the germline V gene are MGHRA and YSYEKL. CDR3 in amino acids: CASSQDQGSGGTQYF. The CDR3 DNA is TGCGCCAGCAGCCAAGATCAGGGTAGTGGCGGGACCCAGTACTTC.

This clonotype was counted only a few times. Here the CDR3 reads CASSHGTSITGELFF. CDR3 nucleotides: TGCGCCAGCAGCCACGGGACTAGCATCACCGGGGAGCTGTTTTTT. The genes are TRBV5-1 and TRBJ2-2, with 9 positions matching TRBD2. Per the germline V gene, CDR1 is SGHRS and CDR2 is YFSETQ. The CDR3 sequence is 15 residues long. V shed 4 bases and J 4 bases; nucleotides not matched to a gene: 5.

This clonotype showed up just a few times. The rearrangement uses TRBV7-9 and TRBJ2-1; D gene ambiguous. This CDR3 has 13 amino acids. V shed 6 bases and J shed 7 bases, with 13 bases lying between them. Germline V gene data show CDR1 as SEHNR and CDR2 as FQNEAQ (reference sequence). DNA for the CDR3: TGTGCCAGCAGGCCACTCGGACGGAATGAGCAGTTCTTC. It encodes CASRPLGRNEQFF.

Only a few counts were recorded for this clonotype. V gene TRBV7-6 combines with J gene TRBJ2-2, with 7 nucleotides matching TRBD2. The CDR3 totals 17 residues. V lost 1 base, J lost 2 bases, and 7 bases stayed unmatched. Germline assignment: CDR1 SGHVS and CDR2 FNYEAQ. The CDR3 region has the DNA TGTGCCAGCAGCTTAGTCGCGGGAGATTATAACACCGGGGAGCTGTTTTTT. It codes for CASSLVAGDYNTGELFF.

The sample holds a few counts of this clonotype. This chain connects TRBV5-1 to TRBJ1-2; D is uncertain. V shed 0 bases and J shed 3 bases, with 18 bases lying between them. Germline V lookup: CDR1 SGHRS, CDR2 YFSETQ. The CDR3 runs to 17 residues. The DNA for the CDR3 is TGCGCCAGCAGCTTGGCCGGTGGCCTCTCCGCGGACTATGGCTACACCTTC. As protein: CASSLAGGLSADYGYTF.

DNA for the CDR3: TGTGCCAGCAGTTACTCGACAGGGAACGGGGAGCTGTTTTTT. Its translation is CASSYSTGNGELFF. The chain uses TRBV6-5 and TRBJ2-2, with 7 nucleotides matching TRBD1. This CDR3 has 14 amino acids. Germline V gene sequence: CDR1 MNHEY, CDR2 SVGAGI. With 0 bases clipped from V and 7 bases from J, the junction kept 2 bases outside the gene matches.

This clonotype showed up just a few times. The V and J genes are TRBV7-9 and TRBJ1-2; D remains unclear. The germline gives CDR1 SEHNR, CDR2 FQNEAQ (reference sequence). Trimming cost V 8 bases and J 4 bases, with 11 bases left between them. The CDR3 totals 12 residues. CDR3 coding DNA: TGTGCCAGCGGACTCGGACTCTATGGCTACACCTTC. This gives the protein CASGLGLYGYTF.

The CDR3: CSAGGSSGANVLTF. The CDR3 nucleotides are TGCAGTGCGGGGGGGAGCTCTGGGGCCAACGTCCTGACTTTC. J is TRBJ2-6 and V is TRBV20-1; 7 bases are a match to TRBD2. This CDR3 has 14 residues. Germline CDR1 and CDR2: DFQATT and SNEGSKA (reference sequence). The V gene end was trimmed by 6 bases and the J gene end by 0 bases; junction bases not matched to a gene: 2.

V gene TRBV7-3 combines with J gene TRBJ1-4; 7 bases align to TRBD1. The CDR3 spans 15 residues. The V gene end was trimmed by 2 bases and the J gene end by 6 bases; junction bases not matched to a gene: 6. The germline gives CDR1 SGHTA, CDR2 FQGTGA. CDR3 residues: CASSLLTGEDEKLFF. The CDR3 nucleotides are TGTGCCAGCAGCTTACTCACAGGGGAGGATGAAAAACTGTTTTTT.

J is TRBJ2-7 and V is TRBV12-3 or TRBV12-4; a possible D gene is TRBD1 (5 bases). The V and J ends lost 0 bases and 6 bases respectively, with 21 bases between them. The CDR3 has 17 amino acids. In nucleotides, the CDR3 is TGTGCCAGCAGTTTAGCATCCAGGGATCAATTCGAAGGCGAGCAGTACTTC. It yields the protein CASSLASRDQFEGEQYF.

This clonotype was seen only a few times. The chain carries TRBV7-2 and TRBJ2-1, with 11 bases that match TRBD2. The CDR3 has 16 amino acids. V trimming: 2 bases; J trimming: 8 bases; junction bases outside the gene matches: 8. Germline values: CDR1 SGHTA, CDR2 FQGNSA. CDR3 sequence (DNA): TGTGCCAGCAGCTTAAATATAGCGGGGGGGCTCGATGAGCAGTTCTTC. As protein: CASSLNIAGGLDEQFF.

This clonotype was seen at least ten times. The J gene is TRBJ1-1, the V gene TRBV3-1; no clear D gene. Trimming took 3 bases from V and 0 from J, leaving 11 bases between them. Per the germline V gene, CDR1 is LGHDT and CDR2 is YNNKEL (reference sequence). The CDR3 is 15 residues long. The CDR3 coding sequence is TGTGCCAGCAGCCAGTTTCGCAGCATGAACACTGAAGCTTTCTTT. This translates into CASSQFRSMNTEAFF.

The genes are TRBV18 and TRBJ2-3, with 13 positions matching TRBD2. From germline, CDR1 is KGHSH and CDR2 LQKENI. This CDR3 spans 15 amino acids. Trimming at V came to 3 bases and at J to 9 bases, leaving 6 bases not matched to a gene. The CDR3 DNA is TGTGCCAGCTCACCCGGGACTAGCGGGGTCCAGACGCAGTATTTT. As protein: CASSPGTSGVQTQYF.

J is TRBJ1-1 and V is TRBV7-9; 8 nucleotides line up with TRBD1. The CDR3 length is 15 residues. CDR1 and CDR2 (germline): SEHNR, FQNEAQ (reference sequence). V was clipped by 5 bases and J by 4 bases; unmatched bases: 9. The CDR3 nucleotides are TGTGCCAGCAGCCCCCGGACAGGGAGGGGCACTGAAGCTTTCTTT. The encoded protein is CASSPRTGRGTEAFF.

This clonotype was seen a handful of times. The chain is built from TRBV5-6 and TRBJ2-1, with D maybe TRBD2 (6 bases). Looked up from germline, CDR1 is SGHDT and CDR2 is YYEEEE. The length of the CDR3 is 16 residues. V was pared by 4 bases and J by 2 bases, with 16 bases between. The CDR3 DNA reads as TGTGCCAGCAGCAAAGCCGCGGGGACCACCTACAATGAGCAGTTCTTC. Residues: CASSKAAGTTYNEQFF.

This clonotype was counted only a few times. In DNA form, the CDR3 reads TGTGCCACCGGGACTAGCGGGGGTGATACGCAGTATTTT. This sequence encodes CATGTSGGDTQYF. This chain uses TRBV28 with TRBJ2-3; TRBD2 agrees at 14 bases. This CDR3 is 13 amino acids long. From germline, CDR1 is MDHEN and CDR2 SYDVKM. Germline trimming cut 10 bases from V and 6 bases from J; bases unmatched to any gene: 3.